This T cell receptor (beta chain) originates from a study of blood T cell repertoires in COVID-19 (TCRdb year 2020). Notes on the research overall: The collaborator samples originated in the United States, Italy and Spain and spanned the acute and convalescent phases of COVID-19. The material from the prospective study consisted of cDNA or gDNA derived from T cells, B-cell-depleted T cells, or PBMCs. Subjects who had been exposed to COVID-19, were actively infected with it, or had recovered from it provided the deeply sampled blood TCRbeta repertoires that made up the dataset. The repertoires were released in a freely available public database intended as a resource for research on the immune response to SARS-CoV-2. The samples were drawn from two sources: the first 160 participants of the ongoing ImmuneRACE study, and 1,200 or so subjects contributed by 6 global collaborators. Sample metadata almost always included a de-identified subject ID, COVID-19 status, age in years and sex. HLA class I and class II types, where available, came from metadata supplied by the sample provider rather than from assay-based typing.

General conclusions and limits of the study: The amount of clinical and demographic metadata varied by source and participant and was provided uncurated.

Note on this clone: No antigen is known for it. Base qualities are not provided; no much larger clone lies one nucleotide away.

TCRbeta CDR3 regions were amplified from genomic DNA using the immunoSEQ Assay, a bias-controlled multiplex PCR. The source study handled its data this way. The number of nucleated cells in each sample was estimated from the amplification of reference gene primers within the assay. Sequence reads were collapsed and filtered to measure the absolute abundance of every unique TCRbeta CDR3 rearrangement. For each sample, productive Simpson clonality was calculated as the square root of Simpson's diversity index across productive rearrangements. Held by TCRdb, this immuneACCESS table contains in-frame sequences only and omits some clones. Under half of the omission traces to an unresolved V gene where checked; the cause of the rest is unknown. V and J calls plus clone size are reproduced from that table; the DNA served to infer D and trimming. In this sample the table shows some 290,000 clones, nearly 90% of which occur a single time. The ten largest clones add up to roughly 10% of the sample.

At one collaborating source in Seattle, patients were enrolled during active infection and were followed longitudinally through the course of disease. Whole blood was collected in K2EDTA tubes by collaborating institutions according to the institutions' own protocols. For TCRbeta analysis, collaborators shipped samples as frozen whole blood, isolated PBMCs, or DNA extracted from either of those sample types. V trim: 9 bases; J trim: 5 bases; unmatched bases: 4. For CDR1 and CDR2, the germline V gene lists ENHRY and SYGVKD. From cysteine to phenylalanine, the CDR3 is 11 amino acids long. Solely the CDR3 DNA is kept, with 33 bases framed from the first base.

This clonotype was sampled from a woman aged 25 to 39 with COVID-19, enrolled during active disease. The rearranged segments are TRBV10-3 and TRBJ2-7, and 7 bases in between align with TRBD1. Sequenced material: peripheral blood. The CDR3 protein is CAIGQVDEQYF. The DNA sequence is TGTGCCATTGGACAGGTCGACGAGCAGTACTTC.